These T cell receptor beta chains were read from a single sample in a study of blood T cells in healthy people across ages. TCRdb reprocessed the 5' RACE reads with MiXCR, giving one entry per CDR3 protein. This sample has around 1,000,000 distinct CDR3 sequences; under 30% occur once, and the top ten carry approximately 0.75%. Another study also made use of these data, one on T cells of mothers and their children.

Sequencing was carried out using blood. The receptor source for this set is a girl aged 2-10 years in good health. The CDR3 runs from the conserved cysteine through the conserved F or W. Fields, in order: V gene, clone size, D gene, J gene, CDR3 protein, CDR3 DNA. A D gene is named only where the DNA matches it firmly. Rows may omit the clone size; those that give it use once, few, many or a size class.

V gene: TRBV20-1; clone size: -; D gene: -; J gene: TRBJ2-7; CDR3 protein: CSARSVEGSDWYF; CDR3 DNA: TGCAGTGCTAGATCCGTAGAGGGATCTGATTGGTACTTC
V gene: TRBV7-9; clone size: -; D gene: -; J gene: TRBJ1-2; CDR3 protein: CASSFGGAKGYTF; CDR3 DNA: TGTGCCAGCAGCTTCGGGGGGGCAAAAGGCTACACCTTC
V gene: TRBV7-7; clone size: -; D gene: -; J gene: TRBJ2-4; CDR3 protein: CASSSLTENIQYF; CDR3 DNA: TGTGCTAGCAGCTCCTTGACCGAAAACATTCAGTACTTC
V gene: TRBV15; clone size: -; D gene: TRBD2; J gene: TRBJ2-1; CDR3 protein: CATSPYGGGSYNEQFF; CDR3 DNA: TGTGCCACCAGCCCCTACGGGGGGGGCTCCTACAATGAGCAGTTCTTC
V gene: TRBV20-1; clone size: once; D gene: -; J gene: TRBJ2-3; CDR3 protein: CSARGFGQRQDTQYF; CDR3 DNA: TGCAGTGCTAGAGGGTTTGGGCAACGTCAAGATACGCAGTATTTT
V gene: TRBV9; clone size: -; D gene: TRBD2; J gene: TRBJ2-7; CDR3 protein: CASSVGGSGGSYEQYF; CDR3 DNA: TGTGCCAGCAGCGTTGGCGGGAGCGGGGGTTCCTACGAGCAGTACTTC
V gene: TRBV6-5; clone size: -; D gene: -; J gene: TRBJ2-5; CDR3 protein: CASSLSLGYQETQYF; CDR3 DNA: TGTGCCAGCAGTCTATCCTTAGGGTACCAAGAGACCCAGTACTTC
V gene: TRBV29-1; clone size: few; D gene: -; J gene: TRBJ2-5; CDR3 protein: CSGTRGAGETQYF; CDR3 DNA: TGCAGCGGGACCAGGGGGGCTGGAGAGACCCAGTACTTC
V gene: TRBV10-3; clone size: few; D gene: -; J gene: TRBJ1-2; CDR3 protein: CAISPTNYGYTF; CDR3 DNA: TGTGCCATCAGCCCTACAAACTATGGCTACACCTTC
V gene: TRBV2; clone size: -; D gene: TRBD1; J gene: TRBJ1-4; CDR3 protein: CASGQGKATNEKLFF; CDR3 DNA: TGTGCCAGCGGACAGGGCAAGGCAACTAATGAAAAACTGTTTTTT
V gene: TRBV2; clone size: -; D gene: -; J gene: TRBJ2-3; CDR3 protein: CASIRAMSTDTQYF; CDR3 DNA: TGTGCCAGCATACGGGCAATGAGCACAGATACGCAGTATTTT
V gene: TRBV5-1; clone size: -; D gene: -; J gene: TRBJ2-5; CDR3 protein: CASSQRARGHRETQYF; CDR3 DNA: TGCGCCAGCAGCCAAAGGGCCAGGGGCCACCGAGAGACCCAGTACTTC
V gene: TRBV7-9; clone size: few; D gene: -; J gene: TRBJ1-4; CDR3 protein: CASSPTGSKNEKLFF; CDR3 DNA: TGTGCCAGTAGCCCAACAGGCTCAAAGAATGAAAAACTGTTTTTT
V gene: TRBV20-1; clone size: few; D gene: TRBD2; J gene: TRBJ2-1; CDR3 protein: CSAGGDSYNEQFF; CDR3 DNA: TGCAGTGCGGGGGGGGACTCCTACAATGAGCAGTTCTTC
V gene: TRBV5-6; clone size: many; D gene: -; J gene: TRBJ2-5; CDR3 protein: CASSSGQTQYF; CDR3 DNA: TGTGCCAGCAGCTCCGGACAGACCCAGTACTTC
V gene: TRBV13; clone size: many; D gene: -; J gene: TRBJ2-5; CDR3 protein: CASSPRTQETQYF; CDR3 DNA: TGTGCCAGCAGCCCCAGGACTCAAGAGACCCAGTACTTC
V gene: TRBV28; clone size: -; D gene: -; J gene: TRBJ2-3; CDR3 protein: CASSLDREVTDTQYF; CDR3 DNA: TGTGCCAGCAGTTTAGACAGAGAGGTAACAGATACGCAGTATTTT
V gene: TRBV28; clone size: -; D gene: -; J gene: TRBJ2-5; CDR3 protein: CASSLWGRQEETQYF; CDR3 DNA: TGTGCCAGCAGTTTATGGGGCAGGCAAGAAGAGACCCAGTACTTC
V gene: TRBV24-1; clone size: -; D gene: -; J gene: TRBJ1-2; CDR3 protein: CATSGGEVEGYTF; CDR3 DNA: TGTGCCACCAGTGGCGGAGAGGTCGAGGGCTACACCTTC
V gene: TRBV29-1; clone size: -; D gene: TRBD1; J gene: TRBJ2-1; CDR3 protein: CTGQGHYNEQFF; CDR3 DNA: TGCACCGGACAGGGTCACTACAATGAGCAGTTCTTC
V gene: TRBV7-8; clone size: once; D gene: -; J gene: TRBJ2-3; CDR3 protein: CASSPFAAGEVADTQYF; CDR3 DNA: TGTGCCAGCAGCCCATTCGCGGCAGGGGAGGTGGCAGATACGCAGTATTTT
V gene: TRBV15; clone size: -; D gene: -; J gene: TRBJ1-1; CDR3 protein: CATSRDGDSHPAFF; CDR3 DNA: TGTGCCACCAGCAGAGATGGGGATTCTCACCCAGCTTTCTTT
V gene: TRBV11-2; clone size: -; D gene: TRBD2; J gene: TRBJ2-4; CDR3 protein: CASSPPVSGGGGVVKNIQYF; CDR3 DNA: TGTGCCAGCAGCCCGCCGGTTAGCGGGGGCGGAGGGGTAGTCAAAAACATTCAGTACTTC
V gene: TRBV12-3/TRBV12-4; clone size: -; D gene: -; J gene: TRBJ2-7; CDR3 protein: CASSLLDRPEQYF; CDR3 DNA: TGTGCCAGCAGCCTACTGGACAGACCTGAGCAGTACTTC
V gene: TRBV12-3/TRBV12-4; clone size: many; D gene: TRBD2; J gene: TRBJ2-5; CDR3 protein: CASSLTSGGETQYF; CDR3 DNA: TGTGCCAGCAGCTTAACTAGCGGGGGAGAGACCCAGTACTTC
V gene: TRBV6-2/TRBV6-3; clone size: few; D gene: TRBD2; J gene: TRBJ2-5; CDR3 protein: CASSYEAGDQETQYF; CDR3 DNA: TGTGCCAGCAGTTACGAAGCGGGGGATCAAGAGACCCAGTACTTC
V gene: TRBV10-3; clone size: few; D gene: -; J gene: TRBJ2-2; CDR3 protein: CAISRQEVRELFF; CDR3 DNA: TGTGCCATCAGTCGACAGGAAGTAAGGGAGCTGTTTTTT
V gene: TRBV28; clone size: -; D gene: -; J gene: TRBJ2-7; CDR3 protein: CASSSSLAGSYEQYF; CDR3 DNA: -
V gene: TRBV29-1; clone size: once; D gene: -; J gene: TRBJ2-5; CDR3 protein: CSVVIGEETQYF; CDR3 DNA: TGCAGCGTTGTGATAGGCGAAGAGACCCAGTACTTC